Following are 16 T cell receptor beta chains from one sample sequenced in a study of T cell repertoires in cytomegalovirus infection. Antigens for these TCRs are unknown. Via MiXCR, TCRdb re-called the reads, giving one row per CDR3 protein. The table records some 920,000 distinct CDR3 sequences, less than 35% of them present only once. The sequencing here drew on cultured CD8+ T cells from PBMCs, taken from culture after CMV antigen stimulation. These receptors were taken from a human donor in good health (CMV status not recorded). Some clones in this sample may be carry-over from other donors' samples.

With regard to this clonotype: One base away lies a much larger clone, so this may be a sequencing read error. As DNA, the CDR3 is TGTGCCATCAAGACAGTGAACACCGGGGAGCTGTTTTTT. This translates into CAIKTVNTGELFF. The chain employs TRBV2 and TRBJ2-2; weak D call: TRBD1 (5 bases). The CDR3 is made up of 13 amino acids. Germline values: CDR1 SNHLY, CDR2 FYNNEI. Trimming stripped 10 bases from V and 1 base from J, with 10 bases between.

The chain employs TRBV7-9 and TRBJ2-1; a weak D match, TRBD2 (5 bases). Germline CDR1 SEHNR, CDR2 FQNEAQ (reference sequence). This CDR3 contains 15 residues. V was shortened by 3 bases and J by 2 bases, with 11 bases between the two germline ends. The CDR3 DNA is TGTGCCAGCAGCTTGTCCGGACTCCCCTACAATGAGCAGTTCTTC. This sequence encodes CASSLSGLPYNEQFF.

This clonotype was picked up a small number of times. The chain couples TRBV4-1 to TRBJ2-1; 12 bases agree with TRBD2. Trimming at V came to 0 bases and at J to 4 bases, leaving 10 bases not matched to a gene. From germline, CDR1 is MGHRA and CDR2 YSYEKL. CDR3 length equals 19 residues. CDR3 amino acids: CASSQESRELAGGYNEQFF. CDR3 DNA: TGCGCCAGCAGCCAAGAGTCAAGAGAACTAGCGGGGGGATACAATGAGCAGTTCTTC.

The V and J genes are TRBV28 and TRBJ2-1; D gene uncertain. This CDR3 is built from 15 residues. The germline gives CDR1 MDHEN, CDR2 SYDVKM. The V end was cut by 5 bases, the J end by 5 bases, with 16 bases between. The CDR3 is CASSPPGRKDNEQFF. CDR3 coding DNA: TGTGCCAGCAGTCCCCCCGGACGGAAAGACAATGAGCAGTTCTTC. Full variable domain (remainder filled in from reference TRBV28 and TRBJ2-1): DVKVTQSSRYLVKRTGEKVFLECVQDMDHENMFWYRQDPGLGLRLIYFSYDVKMKEKGDIPEGYSVSREKKERFSLILESASTNQTSMYLCASSPPGRKDNEQFFGPGTRLTVL.

This clonotype was seen a handful of times. This chain uses TRBV7-9 with TRBJ2-1; D perhaps matches TRBD2 (6 bases). The CDR3 has 15 residues. Trimming took 6 bases from V and 0 from J, leaving 12 bases between them. Germline lookup yields CDR1 SEHNR and CDR2 FQNEAQ (reference sequence). CDR3 in DNA: TGTGCCAGCAGTTCAACTAGCACCTCCTACAATGAGCAGTTCTTC. Residues: CASSSTSTSYNEQFF.

The V and J genes are TRBV11-3 and TRBJ2-5; 7 bases line up with TRBD2. The CDR3 is 17 residues long. The junction had 12 bases not matched to a gene; V was cut back by 5 bases and J by 0 bases. Germline V CDR1 and CDR2: SGHNT, YENEEA. CDR3: CASSPGIAGINQETQYF. In DNA form, the CDR3 reads TGTGCCAGCAGCCCCGGAATAGCGGGCATCAACCAAGAGACCCAGTACTTC.

V usage is TRBV19 and J usage is TRBJ1-5; D gene unclear. Germline assignment: CDR1 LNHDA and CDR2 SQIVND (reference sequence). Trimming removed 2 bases from V and 3 bases from J, with 11 bases in between. The CDR3 is 15 residues long. In DNA, the CDR3 is TGTGCCAGTAGTATAACATCCGAATTCAATCAGCCCCAGCATTTT. Translation: CASSITSEFNQPQHF.

The chain has TRBV27 and TRBJ2-7, with a possible D match to TRBD1 (5 bases). The CDR3 is 16 residues long. V lost 7 bases and J lost 2, with 21 bases in between. The V gene's germline CDR1 is MNHEY and CDR2 SMNVEV (reference sequence). CDR3 residues: CASTLEETDGTYEQYV. The CDR3 DNA sequence: TGTGCCAGCACCCTAGAGGAGACAGATGGGACCTACGAGCAGTACGTC.

The chain employs TRBV7-6 and TRBJ2-7; perhaps TRBD2 as D (7 bases). Germline V gene sequence: CDR1 SGHVS, CDR2 FNYEAQ. Trimming took off 8 bases at V and 5 bases at J, with 19 bases between the two ends. The CDR3 consists of 14 residues. The CDR3 region is CASRRTKGGDEQYF. The CDR3 DNA follows: TGTGCCAGCCGCCGGACAAAGGGGGGGGACGAGCAGTACTTC. Variable domain in full (rest from reference TRBV7-6 and TRBJ2-7): GAGVSQSPRYKVTKRGQDVALRCDPISGHVSLYWYRQALGQGPEFLTYFNYEAQQDKSGLPNDRFSAERPEGSISTLTIQRTEQRDSAMYRCASRRTKGGDEQYFGPGTRLTVT.

As DNA, the CDR3 is TGCGCCAGCAGCCAAGATCAGTTGGACAATGAGCAGTTCTTC. Translation: CASSQDQLDNEQFF. V gene TRBV4-3 combines with J gene TRBJ2-1; D not certain. Germline V CDR1 and CDR2: LGHNA, YSLEER. V was shortened by 0 bases and J by 5 bases, with 8 bases between the two germline ends. This CDR3 is 14 amino acids long.

The rearrangement links TRBV28 to TRBJ1-1; 8 bases fit TRBD1. The germline CDR1 and CDR2 sequences are MDHEN and SYDVKM. Trimming cost V 5 bases and J 0 bases; bases outside gene matches: 8. The CDR3 length is 16 residues. This chain's CDR3 is CASSPPWTGMNTEAFF. As DNA, the CDR3 is TGTGCCAGCAGTCCACCGTGGACAGGGATGAACACTGAAGCTTTCTTT.

The rearrangement uses TRBV7-4 and TRBJ2-6; 7 bases agree with TRBD2. The germline V gene encodes CDR1 SGHVT and CDR2 SQSDAQ. The CDR3 loop spans 14 amino acids. J was trimmed by 3 bases and V by 7 bases; bases with no gene match: 3. CDR3 sequence (DNA): TGTGCCAGCACTCGGGGGGTTGGGGCCAACGTCCTGACTTTC. Translating it yields CASTRGVGANVLTF.

The chain has TRBV10-3 and TRBJ2-1; D remains unclear. The length of the CDR3 is 15 residues. Germline assignment: CDR1 ENHRY and CDR2 SYGVKD. V was clipped by 4 bases and J by 4 bases, with 14 bases between them. In DNA, the CDR3 is TGTGCCATCAGTGCCCTTGACATCAATTACAATGAGCAGTTCTTC. Its protein product is CAISALDINYNEQFF.

The chain recombines TRBV14 with TRBJ2-1, with 9 bases aligning to TRBD1. Losses at the gene ends were 0 bases for V and 7 bases for J; bases not matched to a gene: 10. This CDR3 region has 17 residues. Germline V gene lookup returns CDR1 SGHDN and CDR2 FVKESK. The CDR3 bases are TGTGCCAGCAGCCAAGAAAAATGGGGGACAGGGCCGAATGAGCAGTTCTTC. Encoded protein: CASSQEKWGTGPNEQFF. The variable domain in full, with the rest retrieved from reference TRBV14 and TRBJ2-1, is EAGVTQFPSHSVIEKGQTVTLRCDPISGHDNLYWYRRVMGKEIKFLLHFVKESKQDESGMPNNRFLAERTGGTYSTLKVQPAELEDSGVYFCASSQEKWGTGPNEQFFGPGTRLTVL.

This clonotype was picked up many times. V and J are TRBV12-3 or TRBV12-4 and TRBJ2-1, with 7 bases that match TRBD1. The CDR3 runs to 17 residues. V lost 0 bases, J lost 2 bases, and 7 bases stayed unmatched. The CDR3 is CASSLAPDRVPYNEQFF. The CDR3 nucleotides are TGTGCCAGCAGTTTAGCCCCTGACAGGGTACCCTACAATGAGCAGTTCTTC.

Concerning this clonotype: A read error is likely, as this CDR3 ends without the conserved phenylalanine or tryptophan. V is TRBV7-3 and J is TRBJ2-3; a possible D gene is TRBD2 (6 bases). The CDR3 runs to 13 residues. CDR1 is SGHTA, CDR2 FQGTGA, per germline. Trimming removed 5 bases from V and 4 bases from J, with 10 bases in between. The DNA of the CDR3 is TGTGCCAGCAGCACGGACTATTCAGATACGCAGTATTAT. Protein: CASSTDYSDTQYY.